Listed below are T cell receptor beta chains from one sample, sequenced in a study of cytomegalovirus exposure and HLA in healthy donors. Here immunoSEQ multiplex PCR was the method, and the copy in TCRdb shows in-frame clones only, minus some. The table lists a few hundred thousand clones, around 90% of them singletons. Sequenced sample: PBMCs. These receptors all come from a girl aged 2 to 10 in good health and CMV-seronegative. The CDR3 runs from the conserved cysteine through the conserved F or W. Fields, in order: V gene, J gene, D gene, clone size, CDR3 length, CDR3 protein. The D gene is left open where the match is weak. Some rows have no size entry. The others give once, few or many, or a class for an expanded clone.

V: TRBV2
J: TRBJ1-4
D: TRBD1
size: -
length: 14
CDR3: CASSRDRGSEKLFF

V: TRBV28
J: TRBJ1-2
D: -
size: -
length: 12
CDR3: CASSLRQYGYTF

V: TRBV9
J: TRBJ2-1
D: TRBD1
size: -
length: 16
CDR3: CASSPSPGQGHNEQFF

V: TRBV7-8
J: TRBJ2-7
D: TRBD1
size: -
length: 15
CDR3: CASSALGTGEVEQYF

V: TRBV5-1
J: TRBJ2-2
D: -
size: -
length: 14
CDR3: CASSLRTETGELFF

V: TRBV5-6
J: TRBJ2-7
D: -
size: -
length: 15
CDR3: CASSSRGSGWNEQYF

V: TRBV7-9
J: TRBJ1-4
D: TRBD1
size: once
length: 15
CDR3: CASSLGDREIAKLFF

V: TRBV6-1
J: TRBJ1-5
D: -
size: -
length: 14
CDR3: CASSEFGGMQPQHF

V: TRBV7-8
J: TRBJ2-7
D: -
size: -
length: 14
CDR3: CASSLSTGTYEQYF

V: TRBV7-7
J: TRBJ2-7
D: TRBD2
size: -
length: 15
CDR3: CASSLSGLDAYEQYF

V: TRBV12-5
J: TRBJ2-7
D: -
size: -
length: 15
CDR3: CASGADSRKGYEQYF

V: TRBV19
J: TRBJ1-2
D: -
size: few
length: 11
CDR3: CASSNRDGYTF

V: TRBV27
J: TRBJ2-7
D: TRBD2
size: -
length: 14
CDR3: CASSLGGRAREQYF

V: TRBV10-2
J: TRBJ1-3
D: -
size: -
length: 16
CDR3: CASGFGTASSGNTIYF

V: TRBV18
J: TRBJ1-3
D: -
size: -
length: 14
CDR3: CASSPLSSGNTIYF

V: TRBV6-6
J: TRBJ1-1
D: -
size: -
length: 15
CDR3: CASSYGGGRSTEAFF

V: TRBV19
J: TRBJ1-4
D: -
size: -
length: 14
CDR3: CASSIGTVNEKLFF

V: TRBV14
J: TRBJ1-1
D: TRBD1
size: -
length: 15
CDR3: CASSIRTGWATEAFF

V: TRBV28
J: TRBJ1-3
D: -
size: -
length: 15
CDR3: CASSLWQGSGNTIYF

V: TRBV27
J: TRBJ2-3
D: -
size: -
length: 13
CDR3: CASSFAGPDTQYF

V: TRBV14
J: TRBJ1-2
D: -
size: -
length: 18
CDR3: CASSQDTIQGSWYYGYTF

V: TRBV28
J: TRBJ1-1
D: -
size: -
length: 12
CDR3: CASSSWTEKAFF

V: TRBV5-1
J: TRBJ1-1
D: TRBD1
size: -
length: 13
CDR3: CASSSDTGGEAFF

V: TRBV4-2
J: TRBJ1-2
D: TRBD1
size: -
length: 16
CDR3: CASSQEHRGSNYGYTF

V: TRBV30
J: TRBJ1-2
D: TRBD1
size: -
length: 13
CDR3: CAYRQGVVYGYTF

V: TRBV5-1
J: TRBJ2-2
D: TRBD1
size: -
length: 15
CDR3: CASIGTGFNTGELFF

V: TRBV12-2
J: TRBJ1-1
D: -
size: -
length: 17
CDR3: CASRSQPGRGVGTEAFF

V: TRBV11-2
J: TRBJ2-7
D: -
size: -
length: 11
CDR3: CASSLRYEQYF

V: TRBV6-1
J: TRBJ2-7
D: -
size: -
length: 13
CDR3: CARSAGTPYEQYF

V: TRBV7-8
J: TRBJ2-3
D: TRBD2
size: -
length: 16
CDR3: CASSVTSGSGADTQYF

V: TRBV27
J: TRBJ2-1
D: -
size: -
length: 13
CDR3: CASSLPTGSEQFF

V: TRBV30
J: TRBJ1-5
D: -
size: -
length: 18
CDR3: CAWSVRWRDMADNQPQHF

V: TRBV6-5
J: TRBJ2-7
D: TRBD1
size: -
length: 13
CDR3: CASSRTGRNEQYF

V: TRBV2
J: TRBJ2-3
D: TRBD2
size: -
length: 17
CDR3: CASSRRAGETTPNTQYF

V: TRBV5-1
J: TRBJ2-3
D: -
size: -
length: 17
CDR3: CASSLPGSSPSTDTQYF

V: TRBV6-5
J: TRBJ2-7
D: -
size: once
length: 14
CDR3: CASSYYQGPYEQYF

V: TRBV12-5
J: TRBJ2-7
D: -
size: -
length: 12
CDR3: CASGLAPGEQYF

V: TRBV27
J: TRBJ1-5
D: -
size: -
length: 15
CDR3: CASSPYPGGGQPQHF

V: TRBV6-4
J: TRBJ2-5
D: -
size: -
length: 16
CDR3: CASSDNSRKNQETQYF

V: TRBV7-8
J: TRBJ1-2
D: -
size: once
length: 14
CDR3: CASSLATDRLGYTF

V: TRBV5-1
J: TRBJ2-3
D: TRBD2
size: -
length: 16
CDR3: CASSWRSRGGTDTQYF

V: TRBV30
J: TRBJ1-4
D: TRBD1
size: -
length: 14
CDR3: CAFARDRDNEKLFF

V: TRBV19
J: TRBJ2-7
D: TRBD2
size: -
length: 14
CDR3: CASSPLGGSYEQYF

V: TRBV5-1
J: TRBJ2-2
D: -
size: -
length: 13
CDR3: CASSPGAVGELFF

V: TRBV29-1
J: TRBJ2-3
D: -
size: -
length: 12
CDR3: CSVDYGGDTQYF

V: TRBV9
J: TRBJ2-2
D: TRBD1
size: once
length: 15
CDR3: CASSVGAGGPGELFF

V: TRBV27
J: TRBJ2-1
D: TRBD1
size: once
length: 19
CDR3: CASIRQGNLDISGYNEQFF

V: TRBV15
J: TRBJ2-4
D: TRBD2
size: -
length: 16
CDR3: CATSSPSGRGGNIQYF

V: TRBV9
J: TRBJ2-3
D: TRBD2
size: -
length: 17
CDR3: CASSVDPSGRAGDTQYF